These 21 T cell receptor beta chains originate from one sample sequenced in a study of cytomegalovirus exposure and HLA in healthy donors. PCR involved 60 Vbeta and 13 Jbeta primers. Data came from immunoSEQ multiplex PCR; TCRdb stores just in-frame clones and leaves some out. This table holds 60,000 to 75,000 clones, less than 90% found once. Sequenced input: PBMCs. The receptors originated from a female donor in good health and CMV-seronegative.

J is TRBJ1-2 and V is TRBV28, with a tentative D call TRBD1 (5 bases). V dropped 3 bases and J dropped 5 bases, with 10 bases sitting between them. Germline-derived CDR1 and CDR2 are MDHEN and SYDVKM. The CDR3 is 13 amino acids. CDR3 sequence: CASSFGQGYGYTF. DNA of the CDR3: TGTGCCAGCAGTTTCGGGCAGGGTTATGGCTACACCTTC.

The genes are TRBV9 and TRBJ2-6; D remains unclear. The CDR3 runs to 15 residues. Trimming left V 1 base short and J 0 bases short, with 5 bases between. Germline loops: CDR1 SGDLS, CDR2 YYNGEE. As DNA, the CDR3 is TGTGCCAGCAGCGTACCCCGCTCTGGGGCCAACGTCCTGACTTTC. As protein: CASSVPRSGANVLTF.

The chain employs TRBV7-2 and TRBJ2-1, with D tentatively TRBD1 (6 bases). Trimming took 0 bases from V and 3 from J, leaving 9 bases between them. The CDR3 runs to 15 residues. Germline V gives CDR1 SGHTA, CDR2 FQGNSA. CDR3 in amino acids: CASSLAPGVYNEQFF. The CDR3 DNA is TGTGCCAGCAGCTTAGCTCCAGGGGTCTACAATGAGCAGTTCTTC.

The chain combines TRBV6-6 with TRBJ1-5, with 7 bases aligning to TRBD1. The CDR3 contains 15 residues. In germline, CDR1 is MNHNY, CDR2 SVGAGI (reference sequence). Unmatched junction bases numbered 4, after V lost 5 bases and J lost 0 bases. The CDR3 loop reads CASSTGQISNQPQHF. The CDR3 bases are TGTGCCAGCAGTACGGGACAGATTAGCAATCAGCCCCAGCATTTT.

V gene TRBV7-9 combines with J gene TRBJ2-2, with a weak D call TRBD1 (6 bases). V lost 7 bases, J lost 3 bases, and 9 bases lay in between. This CDR3 has 13 residues. In germline, CDR1 is SEHNR, CDR2 FQNEAQ (reference sequence). This CDR3 reads CASNQGYTGELFF. In DNA, the CDR3 is TGTGCCAGCAACCAGGGGTACACCGGGGAGCTGTTTTTT.

The chain couples TRBV7-9 to TRBJ2-3, with 11 bases fitting TRBD2. Germline lookup yields CDR1 SEHNR and CDR2 FQNEAQ (reference sequence). There are 15 residues in the CDR3. The V and J ends lost 5 bases and 5 bases, in that order; junction bases with no gene match: 6. The CDR3 sequence: CASSLSGGALDTQYF. CDR3 coding DNA: TGTGCCAGCAGCCTTAGCGGGGGGGCCTTAGATACGCAGTATTTT.

The chain combines TRBV19 with TRBJ1-4; 7 bases agree with TRBD1. The CDR3 totals 14 residues. With 6 bases clipped from V and 5 bases from J, the junction kept 6 bases outside the gene matches. Germline V gene data show CDR1 as LNHDA and CDR2 as SQIVND (reference sequence). CDR3 protein: CASRKGQLNEKLFF. The CDR3 bases are TGTGCCAGTAGGAAGGGACAGCTGAATGAAAAACTGTTTTTT.

The J gene is TRBJ2-5, the V gene TRBV5-4; TRBD2 aligns across 7 bases. The DNA end lines up better with TRBJ2-7; the J call may be wrong. Germline V gene sequence: CDR1 SGHNT, CDR2 YYREEE (reference sequence). This CDR3 comprises 15 residues. The CDR3 is CASSSSGTPPYEQYF. The CDR3 coding sequence is TGTGCCAGCAGCTCCAGCGGGACGCCCCCCTACGAGCAGTACTTC.

This clone was picked up a small number of times. The chain uses TRBV9 and TRBJ2-2; TRBD2 matches 9 bases. The CDR3 consists of 16 residues. The V gene's germline CDR1 is SGDLS and CDR2 YYNGEE. Losses at the gene ends were 2 bases for V and 3 bases for J; bases not matched to a gene: 5. CDR3 loop: CASSVSSGTDTGELFF. DNA for the CDR3: TGTGCCAGCAGCGTTTCTAGCGGGACGGACACCGGGGAGCTGTTTTTT.

This chain links TRBV30 with TRBJ1-1; no firm D call. Trimming removed 4 bases from V and 0 bases from J, with 15 bases in between. Germline values: CDR1 GTSNPN, CDR2 SVGIG (reference sequence). CDR3 length: 15 residues. In DNA, the CDR3 is TGTGCCTGGAAGTCAGGTTATTTAATGAACACTGAAGCTTTCTTT. Protein product: CAWKSGYLMNTEAFF.

The rearrangement joins TRBV5-1 to TRBJ2-1, with TRBD2 matching over 7 bases. The J segment lost 7 bases and the V segment lost 1 base, leaving 5 bases of the junction unmatched. Looked up from germline, CDR1 is SGHRS and CDR2 is YFSETQ. This CDR3 comprises 14 residues. The CDR3 bases are TGCGCCAGCAGCTTGTCGGTGGGAGGGAATGAGCAGTTCTTC. It encodes CASSLSVGGNEQFF. The whole variable domain, filled in from reference TRBV5-1 and TRBJ2-1, reads KAGVTQTPRYLIKTRGQQVTLSCSPISGHRSVSWYQQTPGQGLQFLFEYFSETQRNKGNFPGRFSGRQFSNSRSEMNVSTLELGDSALYLCASSLSVGGNEQFFGPGTRLTVL.

This clone is a singleton in its sample. The CDR3 loop reads CASSQVTSDNSPLHF. CDR3 coding DNA: TGTGCCAGCAGCCAAGTAACAAGCGATAATTCACCCCTCCACTTT. This sequence joins TRBV14 and TRBJ1-6; D gene unclear. The CDR3 is 15 amino acids. Germline CDR1 is SGHDN and CDR2 is FVKESK. Trimming took 1 base from V and 5 from J, leaving 9 bases between them.

This chain uses TRBV27 with TRBJ1-4; D is undetermined. The germline V and J ends were trimmed by 4 bases and 0 bases, with 21 bases remaining between them. Germline V gene data show CDR1 as MNHEY and CDR2 as SMNVEV (reference sequence). The CDR3 extends over 19 amino acids. Here the CDR3 reads CASSSFGGGSVTTNEKLFF. The CDR3 DNA reads as TGTGCCAGCAGTTCCTTCGGCGGCGGGTCTGTAACAACTAATGAAAAACTGTTTTTT. The complete variable domain, with remaining parts taken from reference TRBV27 and TRBJ1-4, reads EAQVTQNPRYLITVTGKKLTVTCSQNMNHEYMSWYRQDPGLGLRQIYYSMNVEVTDKGDVPEGYKVSRKEKRNFPLILESPSPNQTSLYFCASSSFGGGSVTTNEKLFFGSGTQLSVL.

This chain uses TRBV6-1 with TRBJ1-5; 8 nucleotides align to TRBD1. Germline assignment: CDR1 MNHNS and CDR2 SASEGT. This CDR3 comprises 15 residues. V shed 1 base and J 6 bases; nucleotides not matched to a gene: 5. CDR3 sequence reads: CASSEVLQGGQPQHF. The CDR3 region has the DNA TGTGCCAGCAGTGAAGTTTTACAGGGGGGTCAGCCCCAGCATTTT.

This chain uses TRBV7-2 with TRBJ2-1, with TRBD2 as a possible D gene (5 bases). Germline V gene data show CDR1 as SGHTA and CDR2 as FQGNSA. Trimming cost V 3 bases and J 8 bases, with 8 bases left between them. The CDR3 is 12 amino acids. DNA for the CDR3: TGTGCCAGCAGCTTTTCGGGGTATGAGCAGTTCTTC. Its translation: CASSFSGYEQFF.

This chain links TRBV12-5 with TRBJ2-2; 10 bases match TRBD2. The V gene end was trimmed by 2 bases and the J gene end by 6 bases; junction bases not matched to a gene: 3. The germline gives CDR1 LGHNT, CDR2 FRNRAP. The CDR3 runs to 15 residues. The CDR3 protein is CASGLHLAGAGELFF. CDR3 coding DNA: TGTGCTAGTGGTTTGCACCTAGCGGGGGCCGGGGAGCTGTTTTTT.

The chain combines TRBV6-6 with TRBJ1-2; no reliable D call. The V gene's germline CDR1 is MNHNY and CDR2 SVGAGI (reference sequence). The CDR3 runs to 14 residues. V lost 6 bases, J lost 4 bases, and 15 bases lay in between. The CDR3 is CASRKEDTAYGYTF. The DNA for the CDR3 is TGTGCCAGCAGGAAGGAAGACACAGCCTATGGCTACACCTTC.

The chain couples TRBV5-1 to TRBJ1-1, with a weak D call TRBD1 (5 bases). V lost 4 bases and J 11 bases, leaving 18 bases between the germline ends. Germline lookup yields CDR1 SGHRS and CDR2 YFSETQ. The CDR3 is 13 amino acids. The CDR3, as DNA: TGCGCCAGCAGCGGGGGGGAAACTCGGAGGGCTTTCTTT. Protein: CASSGGETRRAFF.

The chain combines TRBV27 with TRBJ2-7; 9 nucleotides match TRBD1. V lost 1 base and J lost 2; bases outside the gene matches: 0. The CDR3 runs to 14 residues. CDR1 MNHEY and CDR2 SMNVEV come from the germline V gene (reference sequence). CDR3: CASSLWTGAYEQYF. The DNA for the CDR3 is TGTGCCAGCAGTTTATGGACAGGGGCCTACGAGCAGTACTTC.

V is TRBV2 and J is TRBJ2-1; no clear D gene. Trimming stripped 1 base from V and 3 bases from J, with 4 bases between. The CDR3 sequence is 13 residues long. From germline, CDR1 is SNHLY and CDR2 FYNNEI. The CDR3 bases are TGTGCCAGCAGTGAAGGTAGCTACAATGAGCAGTTCTTC. Its translation is CASSEGSYNEQFF. Full variable domain (remainder filled in from reference TRBV2 and TRBJ2-1): EPEVTQTPSHQVTQMGQEVILRCVPISNHLYFYWYRQILGQKVEFLVSFYNNEISEKSEIFDDQFSVERPDGSNFTLKIRSTKLEDSAMYFCASSEGSYNEQFFGPGTRLTVL.

The gene calls are TRBV6-1 and TRBJ1-4; perhaps TRBD1 as D (6 bases). This CDR3 is 14 amino acids long. CDR1 and CDR2 from the germline V gene are MNHNS and SASEGT. The ends were cut back, 3 bases at V and 10 bases at J, with 15 bases in the middle. CDR3 region: CASSEGAPDGKLFF. As DNA, the CDR3 is TGTGCCAGCAGTGAGGGGGCCCCTGATGGAAAACTGTTTTTT.